The table lists the clone carrying this T cell receptor beta chain with many counts. The antigen remains undetermined. TCRdb re-derived calls from the reads in MiXCR, one entry per CDR3 protein. The sample shows approximately 500,000 distinct CDR3 sequences, more than 15% of them seen only once. The data are from a study of T cell repertoires in cytomegalovirus infection. In the study overall: A matching HLA type, together with CMV infection, was signaled by public TCR beta signatures. Broader study findings: Within the response measured ex vivo, HLA-C-restricted CMV-specific TCR beta clonotypes were dominant.

The V gene's germline CDR1 is MNHEY and CDR2 SVGAGI. V lost 5 bases to trimming and J lost 1 base; unmatched junction nucleotides: 6. The CDR3 runs to 15 residues. The clonotype comes from a human donor in good health (CMV status not recorded). Some clones in this sample may be carry-over from other donors' samples. The V and J genes are TRBV6-5 and TRBJ1-1; TRBD1 aligns across 8 bases. The specimen was CD8+ T cells from PBMCs. DNA for the CDR3: TGTGCCAGCAGTAAACAGGGGGAGAAGAACACTGAAGCTTTCTTT. Translation: CASSKQGEKNTEAFF.